This T cell receptor beta chain was found in a study of blood T cell repertoires in COVID-19. In this sample, this clone turned up once. Germline V gene data show CDR1 as MNHEY and CDR2 as SVGEGT. Trimming took 1 base from V and 2 from J, leaving 14 bases between them. The CDR3 has 16 residues. Using immunoSEQ multiplex PCR, the repertoire was profiled, and TCRdb retains in-frame clones only, with some absent. The data hold about 99,000 clones, with 65% to 85% observed a single time. The TCR originated in a man aged 70 or older with active or convalescent COVID-19. Material: peripheral blood. The chain employs TRBV6-2 or TRBV6-3 and TRBJ1-2; TRBD1 is a possible D gene (5 bases). CDR3 in amino acids: CASSYWLGASNYGYTF. The CDR3 DNA sequence: TGTGCCAGCAGTTACTGGTTAGGGGCCTCCAACTATGGCTACACCTTC.